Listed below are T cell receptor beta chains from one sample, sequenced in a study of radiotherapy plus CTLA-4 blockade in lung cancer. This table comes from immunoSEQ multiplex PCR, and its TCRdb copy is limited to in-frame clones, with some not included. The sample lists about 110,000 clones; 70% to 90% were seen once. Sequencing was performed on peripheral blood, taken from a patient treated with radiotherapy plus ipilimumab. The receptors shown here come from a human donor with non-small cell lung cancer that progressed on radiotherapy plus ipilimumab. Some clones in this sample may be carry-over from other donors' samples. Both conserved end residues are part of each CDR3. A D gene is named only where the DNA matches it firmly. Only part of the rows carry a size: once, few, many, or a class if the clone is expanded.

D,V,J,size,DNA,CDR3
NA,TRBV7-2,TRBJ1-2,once,TGTGCCAGCAGCCCACAGGGATTTAACTATGGCTACACCTTC,CASSPQGFNYGYTF
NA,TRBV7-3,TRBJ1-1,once,TGTGCCAGCAGCTTATCGCCGGCCGGGGGCCCTGAAGCTTTCTTT,CASSLSPAGGPEAFF
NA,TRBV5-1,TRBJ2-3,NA,TGCGCCAGCAGCGGAGGAAGCACAGATACGCAGTATTTT,CASSGGSTDTQYF
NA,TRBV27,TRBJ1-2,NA,TGTGCCAGCCGAACCCCGGGACACTTTGGCTACACCTTC,CASRTPGHFGYTF
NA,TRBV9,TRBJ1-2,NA,TGTGCCAGCAGCGTAGGACAGTACTATGGCTACACCTTC,CASSVGQYYGYTF
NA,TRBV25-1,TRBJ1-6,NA,TGTGCCAGCAGTGTCTCTACTAATTCACCCCTCCACTTT,CASSVSTNSPLHF
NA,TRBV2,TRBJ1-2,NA,TGTGCCAGCAGTGCAGGTCTAGCCTATGGCTACACCTTC,CASSAGLAYGYTF
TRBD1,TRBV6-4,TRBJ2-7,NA,TGTGCCAGCAGTCCTCGACAGGGTGGTGAGCAGTACTTC,CASSPRQGGEQYF
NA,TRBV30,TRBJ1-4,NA,TGTGCCTGGGGTAGGGGTGAAAAACTGTTTTTT,CAWGRGEKLFF
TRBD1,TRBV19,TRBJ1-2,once,TGTGCCACCGAGGGGGGCAGGGGGGACTATGGCTACACCTTC,CATEGGRGDYGYTF
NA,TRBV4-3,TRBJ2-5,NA,TGCGCCAGCAGCCAAGCATACTTAGGGGGGCGACTAGTGGAGACCCAGTACTTC,CASSQAYLGGRLVETQYF
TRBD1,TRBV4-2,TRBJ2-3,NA,TGTGCCAGCAGCCCCCGGGACAGAGGAGATACGCAGTATTTT,CASSPRDRGDTQYF
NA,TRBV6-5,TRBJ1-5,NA,TGTGCCAGCAGTCCGGGGTTATTCAATCAGCCCCAGCATTTT,CASSPGLFNQPQHF
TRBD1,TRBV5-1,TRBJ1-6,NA,TGCGCCAGCAGCTTCGGACAGGGAGATTCACCCCTCCACTTT,CASSFGQGDSPLHF
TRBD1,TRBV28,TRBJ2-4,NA,TGTGCCAGCAGCCTCGGACAGGGTCCCAAAAACATTCAGTACTTC,CASSLGQGPKNIQYF
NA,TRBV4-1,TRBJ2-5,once,TGCGCCAGCAGCCTGGTCTTGCGGGAGACCCAGTACTTC,CASSLVLRETQYF
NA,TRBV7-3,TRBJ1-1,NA,TGTGCCAGCAGCTTAAACAGCTACACTGAAGCTTTCTTT,CASSLNSYTEAFF
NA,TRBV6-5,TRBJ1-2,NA,TGTGCCAGCAGAAGCGGACAGAACTATGGCTACACCTTC,CASRSGQNYGYTF
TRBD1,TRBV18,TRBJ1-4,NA,TGTGCCAGCTCACCACCGGGACAGGGTGGTGAAAAACTGTTTTTT,CASSPPGQGGEKLFF
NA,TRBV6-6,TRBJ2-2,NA,TGTGCCAGCGGATCCAATAGTGGGACCGGGGAGCTGTTTTTT,CASGSNSGTGELFF
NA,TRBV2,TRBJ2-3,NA,TGTGCCTCTATTACTACACGGGGGCCAAATACGCAGTATTTT,CASITTRGPNTQYF
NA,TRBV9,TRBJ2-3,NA,TGTGCCAGCAGCCTAGGGGATACGCAGTATTTT,CASSLGDTQYF
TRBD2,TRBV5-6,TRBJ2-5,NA,TGTGCCAGCAGCCGCCTAGCGGGGGTAGGAGAGACCCAGTACTTC,CASSRLAGVGETQYF
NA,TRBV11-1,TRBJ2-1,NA,TGTGCCAGCAGCTTAGAGACGGACTACAATGAGCAGTTCTTC,CASSLETDYNEQFF
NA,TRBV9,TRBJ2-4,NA,TGTGCCAGCAGCCCCGGGGCTTCCTTGGTCGGAAACATTCAGTACTTC,CASSPGASLVGNIQYF
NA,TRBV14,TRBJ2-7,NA,TGTGCCAGCAGCCAAGATCGAGGTCAGGGGAGAGGCTACGAGCAGTACTTC,CASSQDRGQGRGYEQYF
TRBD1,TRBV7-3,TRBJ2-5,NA,TGTGCCAGCAGCAGGGACAGCTCCCAAGAGACCCAGTACTTC,CASSRDSSQETQYF
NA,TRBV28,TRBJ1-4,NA,TGTGCCAGCAGTCAGGTGAATGAAAAACTGTTTTTT,CASSQVNEKLFF
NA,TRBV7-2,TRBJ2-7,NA,TGTGCCAGCAGCTTACCCGTTTTGGGGGAGCAGTACTTC,CASSLPVLGEQYF
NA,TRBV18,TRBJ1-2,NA,TGTGCCAGCTCACCCCAGTCGGACATACTAACCTATGGCTACACCTTC,CASSPQSDILTYGYTF
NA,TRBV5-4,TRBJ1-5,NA,TGTGCCAGCAGCTTGAGAGAGGGAGGGGCGGATCAGCCCCAGCATTTT,CASSLREGGADQPQHF
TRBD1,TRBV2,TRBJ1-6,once,TGTGCCAGCAGTGAAGGCAGGGGGTCACCTCCCCTCCACTTT,CASSEGRGSPPLHF
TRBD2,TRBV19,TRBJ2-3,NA,TGTGCCAGTAAGGCTAGCGGGGGGATTGAAACAGATACGCAGTATTTT,CASKASGGIETDTQYF
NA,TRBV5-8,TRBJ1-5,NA,TGTGCCAGCAGCTTTGGAGGGTATTCTCAGCCCCAGCATTTT,CASSFGGYSQPQHF
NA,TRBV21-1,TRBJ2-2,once,TGTGCCAGCAGCATTAAGACCGGGACGGGGAACACCGGGGAGCTGTTTTTT,CASSIKTGTGNTGELFF
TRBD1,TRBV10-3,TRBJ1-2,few,TGTGCCATCAGTGAAAGGACAGGACCTAACTATGGCTACACCTTC,CAISERTGPNYGYTF
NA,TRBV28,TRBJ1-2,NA,TGTGCCAGCAGTCTGACACAGGGCTATGGCTACACCTTC,CASSLTQGYGYTF
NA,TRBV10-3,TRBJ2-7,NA,TGTGCCATCGGAAGGGGGCAGGGGGGACACGAGCAGTACTTC,CAIGRGQGGHEQYF
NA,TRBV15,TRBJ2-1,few,TGTGCCACCAGCAGAGCCTACAGTACCCGAATGGAGCAGTTCTTC,CATSRAYSTRMEQFF
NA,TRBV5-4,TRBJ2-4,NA,TGTGCCAGCAGCTTGGGGACCCATGGGGGGATTCAGTACTTC,CASSLGTHGGIQYF
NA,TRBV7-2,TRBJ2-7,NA,TGTGCCAGCAGCCCCGGGACACCTCTACGGGAGCAGTACTTC,CASSPGTPLREQYF